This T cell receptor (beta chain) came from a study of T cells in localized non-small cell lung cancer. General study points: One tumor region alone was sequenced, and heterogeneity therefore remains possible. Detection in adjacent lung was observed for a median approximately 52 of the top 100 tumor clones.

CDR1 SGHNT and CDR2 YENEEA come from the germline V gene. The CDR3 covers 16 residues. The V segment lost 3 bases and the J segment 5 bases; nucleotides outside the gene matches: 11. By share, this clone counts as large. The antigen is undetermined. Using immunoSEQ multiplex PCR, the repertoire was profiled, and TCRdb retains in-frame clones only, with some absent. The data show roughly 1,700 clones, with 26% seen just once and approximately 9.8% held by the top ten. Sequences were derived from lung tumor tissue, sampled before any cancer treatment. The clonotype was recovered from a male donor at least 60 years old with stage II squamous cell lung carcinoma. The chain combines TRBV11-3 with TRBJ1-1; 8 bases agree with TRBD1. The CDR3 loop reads CASSLGQVELGTEAFF. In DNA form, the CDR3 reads TGTGCCAGCAGCTTGGGACAGGTCGAACTGGGGACTGAAGCTTTCTTT.